The 32 T cell receptor beta chains below come from one sample, sequenced in a study of T cell responses to AZD1222 COVID-19 vaccine. The protocol was immunoSEQ multiplex PCR, while the TCRdb copy is restricted to in-frame clones and leaves out a portion. The data hold tens of thousands of clones, with roughly nine tenths observed a single time. The source material was peripheral blood, sampled on day 0 of AZD1222 vaccination. Receptors originate from an adult in good health.

The genes are TRBV5-1 and TRBJ2-1; unclear D gene. From germline, CDR1 is SGHRS and CDR2 YFSETQ. CDR3 length: 13 amino acids. Between the trimmed V and J ends, which lost 0 bases and 5 bases, there was a span of 6 bases. CDR3 sequence reads: CASSLGRNNEQFF. DNA for the CDR3: TGCGCCAGCAGCTTGGGGCGTAACAATGAGCAGTTCTTC.

This chain links TRBV2 with TRBJ1-2; no definite D call. The V and J ends lost 7 bases and 2 bases respectively, with 8 bases between them. This CDR3 comprises 12 residues. Germline V gene lookup returns CDR1 SNHLY and CDR2 FYNNEI. CDR3 DNA: TGTGCCAGCACTGAGCAGAACTATGGCTACACCTTC. Translation gives CASTEQNYGYTF.

The J gene is TRBJ1-2, the V gene TRBV6-2 or TRBV6-3; no firm D call. There are 13 residues in the CDR3. CDR1 is MNHEY, CDR2 SVGEGT, per germline. V lost 4 bases to trimming and J lost 5 bases, with 11 bases between them. CDR3 loop: CASSLSRSYGYTF. CDR3 coding DNA: TGTGCCAGCAGTTTGTCCCGGAGTTATGGCTACACCTTC.

Here the CDR3 reads CASSQDGTGPKAFF. The CDR3 coding sequence is TGTGCCAGCAGCCAAGATGGAACAGGGCCTAAAGCTTTCTTT. The rearrangement links TRBV3-1 (or the pseudogene TRBV3-2) to TRBJ1-1; a possible D gene is TRBD1 (6 bases). The germline gives CDR1 LGHDT, CDR2 YNNKEL (reference sequence). CDR3 length equals 14 residues. Trimming shortened V by 0 bases and J by 9 bases, and 14 bases separated the two germline ends.

The rearrangement links TRBV7-8 to TRBJ2-5; D unclear. V lost 3 bases and J 4 bases, leaving 18 bases between the germline ends. The CDR3 has 16 amino acids. Germline V gives CDR1 SGHVS, CDR2 FQNEAQ. CDR3: CASSLGSNRVGETQYF. CDR3 nucleotide sequence: TGTGCCAGCAGCTTGGGGTCAAATCGGGTGGGAGAGACCCAGTACTTC.

The gene calls are TRBV7-6 and TRBJ2-7, with D perhaps TRBD1 (5 bases). This CDR3 contains 15 residues. V was clipped by 7 bases and J by 4 bases, with 20 bases between them. Germline V gene lookup returns CDR1 SGHVS and CDR2 FNYEAQ. CDR3 sequence reads: CASIPRLGAVYEQYF. The CDR3 bases are TGTGCCAGCATCCCTCGCTTAGGGGCCGTTTACGAGCAGTACTTC. The full variable domain, rest sourced from reference TRBV7-6 and TRBJ2-7, is GAGVSQSPRYKVTKRGQDVALRCDPISGHVSLYWYRQALGQGPEFLTYFNYEAQQDKSGLPNDRFSAERPEGSISTLTIQRTEQRDSAMYRCASIPRLGAVYEQYFGPGTRLTVT.

The rearrangement links TRBV7-2 to TRBJ2-2, with D perhaps assigned TRBD1 or TRBD2 (7 bases each). This CDR3 is 16 amino acids long. The germline V gene encodes CDR1 SGHTA and CDR2 FQGNSA. V was pared by 3 bases and J by 0 bases, with 11 bases between. CDR3 sequence reads: CASSLTGRANTGELFF. CDR3 coding DNA: TGTGCCAGCAGCTTGACAGGGAGGGCGAACACCGGGGAGCTGTTTTTT.

This chain links TRBV7-2 with TRBJ2-7, with a weak D call TRBD2 (5 bases). CDR1 SGHTA and CDR2 FQGNSA come from the germline V gene. The V gene lost 5 bases and the J gene lost 4 bases, with 6 bases spanning the gap. The CDR3 is 11 amino acids. The CDR3 coding sequence is TGTGCCAGCAGCCGCGGGTACGAGCAGTACTTC. Protein sequence: CASSRGYEQYF.

This chain uses TRBV15 with TRBJ2-7; D is undetermined. The length of the CDR3 is 13 residues. The V end was cut by 0 bases, the J end by 7 bases, with 10 bases between. In germline, CDR1 is LNHNV, CDR2 YYDKDF (reference sequence). This CDR3 reads CATSRDRSREQYF. Here the CDR3 DNA reads TGTGCCACCAGCAGAGATAGGTCTCGGGAGCAGTACTTC.

The J gene is TRBJ2-1, the V gene TRBV14; D perhaps matches TRBD2 (6 bases). This CDR3 is built from 15 residues. Germline V gene data show CDR1 as SGHDN and CDR2 as FVKESK. Between the trimmed V and J ends, which lost 4 bases and 0 bases, there was a span of 10 bases. CDR3 residues: CASSPLGSSYNEQFF. For the CDR3, the DNA is TGTGCCAGCAGCCCCCTCGGGAGCTCCTACAATGAGCAGTTCTTC.

V and J are TRBV10-3 and TRBJ1-1; possibly TRBD1 for D (5 bases). The CDR3 extends over 13 amino acids. Germline assignment: CDR1 ENHRY and CDR2 SYGVKD. V lost 7 bases and J 0 bases, leaving 9 bases between the germline ends. The CDR3 DNA reads as TGTGCCATCAAGAAGGACATGAACACTGAAGCTTTCTTT. It translates to CAIKKDMNTEAFF.

The V call is TRBV6-5, the J call TRBJ2-7, with D maybe TRBD2 (6 bases). The CDR3 contains 13 residues. V lost 6 bases, J lost 6 bases, and 15 bases lay in between. The V gene's germline CDR1 is MNHEY and CDR2 SVGAGI. CDR3 in DNA: TGTGCCAGCAGACTTGGGGGGACCCCCGAGCAGTACTTC. Amino acid sequence: CASRLGGTPEQYF.

CDR3 amino acids: CASKFSQGAGELFF. The CDR3 DNA reads TGTGCCAGCAAATTCTCACAGGGGGCCGGGGAGCTGTTTTTT. The rearrangement uses TRBV27 and TRBJ2-2; 8 nucleotides agree with TRBD1. CDR3 length equals 14 residues. Germline V gene data show CDR1 as MNHEY and CDR2 as SMNVEV (reference sequence). V shed 7 bases and J 6 bases; nucleotides not matched to a gene: 7.

This clone is a singleton in its sample. The chain links TRBV7-2 to TRBJ2-7; the D is unclear. Trimming took off 8 bases at V and 0 bases at J, with 11 bases between the two ends. Germline values: CDR1 SGHTA, CDR2 FQGNSA. The CDR3 runs 13 residues. The chain's CDR3 is CASLDLGSYEQYF. DNA of the CDR3: TGTGCCAGCCTCGACCTTGGCTCCTACGAGCAGTACTTC. Using reference TRBV7-2 and TRBJ2-7 for the parts outside the CDR3, the full variable domain is GAGVSQSPSNKVTEKGKDVELRCDPISGHTALYWYRQSLGQGLEFLIYFQGNSAPDKSGLPSDRFSAERTGGSVSTLTIQRTQQEDSAVYLCASLDLGSYEQYFGPGTRLTVT.

In this sample, this clone turned up once. This chain links TRBV20-1 with TRBJ2-1; no clear D. The CDR3 contains 14 residues. Germline V gene lookup returns CDR1 DFQATT and CDR2 SNEGSKA (reference sequence). V was cut by 3 bases and J by 7 bases, with 16 bases left in between. CDR3 sequence: CSASYALSRNEQFF. The DNA of the CDR3 is TGCAGTGCTAGTTATGCTCTCAGCAGGAATGAGCAGTTCTTC.

The V call is TRBV3-1 (or the pseudogene TRBV3-2), the J call TRBJ1-2; D is undetermined. The CDR3 extends over 16 amino acids. V lost 1 base and J lost 0, with 12 bases in between. The germline gives CDR1 LGHDT, CDR2 YNNKEL (reference sequence). The CDR3 sequence is CASSQGAQWANYGYTF. The DNA of the CDR3 is TGTGCCAGCAGCCAAGGTGCGCAGTGGGCTAACTATGGCTACACCTTC.

This clone has just one count. The chain employs TRBV9 and TRBJ2-1, with 7 bases aligning to TRBD2. The CDR3 extends over 18 amino acids. The J segment lost 4 bases and the V segment lost 0 bases, leaving 13 bases of the junction unmatched. Germline values: CDR1 SGDLS, CDR2 YYNGEE. The CDR3 sequence is CASSVGDGGSGHYNEQFF. The CDR3 DNA reads TGTGCCAGCAGCGTAGGAGACGGGGGGTCCGGGCATTACAATGAGCAGTTCTTC. The full variable domain, in which reference TRBV9 and TRBJ2-1 provide the parts outside the CDR3, is DSGVTQTPKHLITATGQRVTLRCSPRSGDLSVYWYQQSLDQGLQFLIQYYNGEERAKGNILERFSAQQFPDLHSELNLSSLELGDSALYFCASSVGDGGSGHYNEQFFGPGTRLTVL.

The rearrangement uses TRBV9 and TRBJ1-1; 7 nucleotides agree with TRBD1. The germline V gene has CDR1 SGDLS and CDR2 YYNGEE. V was pared by 5 bases and J by 0 bases, with 7 bases of the junction left unmatched. The CDR3 runs 15 residues. The CDR3 region is CASRSTGTVNTEAFF. The DNA for the CDR3 is TGTGCCAGCAGGAGTACCGGGACAGTGAACACTGAAGCTTTCTTT.

The chain joins TRBV6-5 to TRBJ2-3; 9 bases fit TRBD2. The CDR3 is 14 residues long. Per the germline V gene, CDR1 is MNHEY and CDR2 is SVGAGI. The V gene end was trimmed by 10 bases and the J gene end by 4 bases; junction bases not matched to a gene: 9. The CDR3 loop reads CATLAGLTSDTQYF. The DNA of the CDR3 is TGTGCCACCCTAGCGGGACTCACATCAGATACGCAGTATTTT.

The chain combines TRBV3-1 (or the pseudogene TRBV3-2) with TRBJ2-2; no firm D call. The CDR3 contains 14 residues. Germline CDR1 LGHDT, CDR2 YNNKEL (reference sequence). Trimming stripped 7 bases from V and 1 base from J, with 10 bases between. Here the CDR3 reads CASTLLQNTGELFF. The CDR3 region has the DNA TGTGCCAGCACACTATTACAGAACACCGGGGAGCTGTTTTTT.

The gene calls are TRBV15 and TRBJ1-5; 7 bases agree with TRBD1. CDR1 is LNHNV and CDR2 is YYDKDF in the germline V gene (reference sequence). CDR3 size: 15 residues. V was clipped by 7 bases and J by 0 bases; unmatched bases: 6. CDR3 sequence: CATTAGQRSNQPQHF. The CDR3 DNA follows: TGTGCCACCACGGCGGGACAGCGTAGCAATCAGCCCCAGCATTTT.

The V call is TRBV6-2 or TRBV6-3, the J call TRBJ1-5, with D possibly matching TRBD1 (5 bases). Deletions cut 5 bases from V and 2 bases from J, with 10 bases between. The CDR3 spans 14 residues. Germline lookup yields CDR1 MNHEY and CDR2 SVGEGT. CDR3: CASSQGRRNQPQHF. The CDR3 nucleotides are TGTGCCAGCAGTCAGGGACGACGCAATCAGCCCCAGCATTTT.

V is TRBV2 and J is TRBJ1-3; 8 bases align to TRBD1. CDR3 length: 16 amino acids. The J segment lost 0 bases and the V segment lost 5 bases, leaving 6 bases of the junction unmatched. Germline values: CDR1 SNHLY, CDR2 FYNNEI. Here the CDR3 reads CASSSGQAISGNTIYF. CDR3 DNA sequence: TGTGCCAGCAGTTCGGGACAGGCCATCTCTGGAAACACCATATATTTT.

The J gene is TRBJ2-5, the V gene TRBV7-2; a weak D match, TRBD2 (5 bases). CDR3 length equals 13 residues. The ends were cut back, 5 bases at V and 2 bases at J, with 9 bases in the middle. Germline loops: CDR1 SGHTA, CDR2 FQGNSA. CDR3 sequence reads: CASSTRTQETQYF. Written as DNA, the CDR3 is TGTGCCAGCAGCACCCGGACTCAAGAGACCCAGTACTTC.

This clone was counted once. V gene TRBV4-1 combines with J gene TRBJ1-4; 9 nucleotides match TRBD1. With 4 bases clipped from V and 9 bases from J, the junction kept 9 bases outside the gene matches. Germline V gene sequence: CDR1 MGHRA, CDR2 YSYEKL. The CDR3 spans 15 residues. The CDR3 spells CASSPWTGDYKKLFF. Here the CDR3 DNA reads TGCGCCAGCAGCCCATGGACAGGGGATTACAAAAAACTGTTTTTT.

This clone was detected only once. The genes are TRBV5-5 and TRBJ1-4; the match to TRBD1 covers 9 bases. The trim removed 3 bases at V and 7 bases at J, leaving 16 bases unmatched. CDR3 length: 18 amino acids. In germline, CDR1 is SGHKS, CDR2 YYEKEE (reference sequence). The CDR3: CASSSPGQGSAGGEKLFF. The CDR3 DNA is TGTGCCAGCAGCTCCCCGGGACAGGGCTCTGCGGGGGGTGAAAAACTGTTTTTT.

This clone was seen only a few times. The V call is TRBV30, the J call TRBJ1-3; D is uncertain. V was clipped by 1 base and J by 3 bases, with 13 bases between them. This CDR3 is built from 15 residues. Germline lookup yields CDR1 GTSNPN and CDR2 SVGIG (reference sequence). The chain's CDR3 is CAWSEGGIGGNTIYF. CDR3 coding DNA: TGTGCCTGGAGTGAAGGAGGGATCGGTGGAAACACCATATATTTT.

The chain links TRBV6-5 to TRBJ2-3, with D possibly TRBD2 on 6 matching bases. Trimming stripped 5 bases from V and 1 base from J, with 13 bases between. Germline lookup yields CDR1 MNHEY and CDR2 SVGAGI. The CDR3 covers 15 residues. The chain's CDR3 is CASSPSTGGTDTQYF. The DNA of the CDR3 is TGTGCCAGCAGTCCCTCTACGGGGGGCACAGATACGCAGTATTTT.

V usage is TRBV2 and J usage is TRBJ1-5; D gene unclear. The V gene lost 3 bases and the J gene lost 0 bases, with 9 bases spanning the gap. The CDR3 consists of 15 residues. CDR1 is SNHLY and CDR2 is FYNNEI in the germline V gene. The CDR3 protein is CASSDTDNSNQPQHF. The CDR3 coding sequence is TGTGCCAGCAGTGATACGGATAATAGCAATCAGCCCCAGCATTTT.

This chain links TRBV6-5 with TRBJ2-5; D is possibly TRBD2 (6 bases). This CDR3 has 15 residues. Germline V lookup: CDR1 MNHEY, CDR2 SVGAGI. With 8 bases removed from V and 4 bases from J, the gap between germline ends came to 20 bases. The CDR3, as DNA: TGTGCCAGCCTTATCTCCGGGAGAGCCGGAGAGACCCAGTACTTC. Encoded protein: CASLISGRAGETQYF.

The chain joins TRBV3-1 (or the pseudogene TRBV3-2) to TRBJ2-5; weak D call: TRBD2 (5 bases). V was cut by 0 bases and J by 2 bases, with 16 bases left in between. The germline gives CDR1 LGHDT, CDR2 YNNKEL (reference sequence). This CDR3 contains 17 residues. The CDR3 region is CASSQDARAVNQETQYF. CDR3 coding DNA: TGTGCCAGCAGCCAAGATGCGCGGGCGGTCAATCAAGAGACCCAGTACTTC.

The genes are TRBV2 and TRBJ1-6; D unclear. This CDR3 region has 14 residues. Looked up from germline, CDR1 is SNHLY and CDR2 is FYNNEI. Deletions cut 2 bases from V and 2 bases from J, with 4 bases between. The CDR3 sequence: CASSERPYNSPLHF. Here the CDR3 DNA reads TGTGCCAGCAGTGAACGGCCCTATAATTCACCCCTCCACTTT. The full variable domain, its missing parts supplied by reference TRBV2 and TRBJ1-6, is EPEVTQTPSHQVTQMGQEVILRCVPISNHLYFYWYRQILGQKVEFLVSFYNNEISEKSEIFDDQFSVERPDGSNFTLKIRSTKLEDSAMYFCASSERPYNSPLHFGNGTRLTVT.